This is a list of T cell receptor beta chains from one sample in a study of T-cell reconstitution after alpha-beta-depleted transplantation in children. A single record per CDR3 protein comes from TCRdb applying MiXCR to the PCR reads. This sample has about 690,000 distinct CDR3 sequences; about 15% occur once, and the top ten carry approximately 1%. Sequenced here: PBMCs from the stem cell graft donor, sampled from the stem cell graft. The receptors were sampled from a human donor who donated a stem cell graft to a child with acute myeloid leukemia. CDR3s include the opening cysteine and the closing phenylalanine or tryptophan. The D gene is left open where the match is weak. For some rows the clone size is stated as once, few or many, or as a class when expanded; others skip it.

>.|TRBV12-3/TRBV12-4|TRBJ1-2|many
TGTGCCAGCAGTTCCGACAGAACCGCCTATGGCTACACCTTC
CASSSDRTAYGYTF
>.|TRBV6-2/TRBV6-3|TRBJ1-1|.
TGTGCCAGCAGTTACACCGTGGGGTCGAGCACTGAAGCTTTCTTT
CASSYTVGSSTEAFF
>.|TRBV7-9|TRBJ2-2|.
TGTGCCAGCAGCTGGGACAACCGGAACGGGGAGCTGTTTTTT
CASSWDNRNGELFF
>TRBD1|TRBV10-3|TRBJ2-3|few
TGTGCCATCAGTGAATATGGACAGGGGGCAGGTGATACGCAGTATTTT
CAISEYGQGAGDTQYF
>.|TRBV30|TRBJ1-1|few
TGTGCCTGGAGTGATAAATTTGCAGGGGAGGCTGAAGCTTTCTTT
CAWSDKFAGEAEAFF
>.|TRBV6-5|TRBJ2-3|few
TGTGCCAGCAGTTACTCGGAAAGTGGGGTCACAGATACGCAGTATTTT
CASSYSESGVTDTQYF
>.|TRBV20-1|TRBJ1-2|many
TGCAGTGCTAGCTTTCCCACCCCCATCTTCTATGGCTACACCTTC
CSASFPTPIFYGYTF
>.|TRBV29-1|TRBJ1-1|many
TGCAGCGTTCTAAAGAGCACTGAAGCTTTCTTT
CSVLKSTEAFF
>.|TRBV29-1|TRBJ1-1|few
TGCAGCGCGGGACCCGGGACCCAAGAGTGGGACACTGAAGCTTTCTTT
CSAGPGTQEWDTEAFF
>TRBD2|TRBV2|TRBJ2-1|many
TGTGCCAGCAGTCCGGGACTAGCAGCGAATGAGCAGTTCTTC
CASSPGLAANEQFF
>.|TRBV20-1|TRBJ1-5|many
TGCAGTGCTAGTCCTCAGAATCAGCCCCAGCATTTT
CSASPQNQPQHF
>TRBD2|TRBV7-2|TRBJ2-3|.
TGTGCCAGCAGCGTTACTAGCGGGGGGTTTAGGTCGGATACGCAGTATTTT
CASSVTSGGFRSDTQYF
>.|TRBV20-1|TRBJ2-5|many
TGCAGTGCTAGACCCGGGACGGAGACCCAGTACTTC
CSARPGTETQYF
>.|TRBV29-1|TRBJ1-1|many
TGCAGCGCCCAAGGAGGGTCGAACACTGAAGCTTTCTTT
CSAQGGSNTEAFF
>.|TRBV6-2/TRBV6-3|TRBJ2-5|few
TGTGCCAGCAGTTCGAGTTTTTATCGGGGGCTACAAGAGACCCAGTACTTC
CASSSSFYRGLQETQYF
>.|TRBV29-1|TRBJ1-2|many
TGCAGCGTTGAGGATCAGGGAGTTTATGGCTACACCTTC
CSVEDQGVYGYTF
>.|TRBV27|TRBJ2-2|few
TGTGCCAGCAGTCCCCAGGGACATAACACCGGGGAGCTGTTTTTT
CASSPQGHNTGELFF
>.|TRBV20-1|TRBJ2-5|.
TGCAGTGCTAGAGACACGAATAAGCCCCGGCAGACCCAGTACTTC
CSARDTNKPRQTQYF
>.|TRBV5-5|TRBJ1-1|.
TGTGCCAGCACCTTGGGAACACTGAACACTGAAGCTTTCTTT
CASTLGTLNTEAFF
>TRBD1|TRBV7-6|TRBJ1-1|many
TGTGCCAGCAGCTTAACCGGGACAGGGGGAACTGAAGCTTTCTTT
CASSLTGTGGTEAFF
>.|TRBV7-2|TRBJ1-4|.
TGTGCCAGCAGCTTGGAGACAGGTGAAAAACTGTTTTTT
CASSLETGEKLFF
>TRBD1|TRBV30|TRBJ1-2|.
TGTGCCTACAGACAGGGGGTTGGATATGGCTACACCTTC
CAYRQGVGYGYTF
>TRBD1|TRBV7-2|TRBJ2-5|many
TGTGCCAGCAGCCGGGGACAGCTCCAAGAGACCCAGTACTTC
CASSRGQLQETQYF
>TRBD1|TRBV4-3|TRBJ2-7|.
TGCGCCAGCAGCCAGCACTACAGGGGCGGGTACGAGCAGTACTTC
CASSQHYRGGYEQYF
>.|TRBV9|TRBJ2-1|many
TGTGCCAGCAGCGTAGTAGGCAGGGAGCAGTTCTTC
CASSVVGREQFF
>TRBD1|TRBV10-3|TRBJ2-1|many
TGTGCCATCAGTGAGTCGAAGGGCAGGGGGAAAGATGAGCAGTTCTTC
CAISESKGRGKDEQFF
>.|TRBV12-5|TRBJ1-1|.
TGTGCTAGTGGTCTCGACGGGTTGAACACTGAAGCTTTCTTT
CASGLDGLNTEAFF
>.|TRBV16|TRBJ1-2|.
TGTGCCAGCAGCCAATCGATTAAGGTGCTCTATGGCTACACCTTC
CASSQSIKVLYGYTF
>.|TRBV20-1|TRBJ2-5|.
TGCAGTGCTTCCTCGGGATTTCAAGAGTCGGCCCAGTACTTC
CSASSGFQESAQYF
>.|TRBV24-1|TRBJ2-1|.
TGTGCCACCAGTGAGTCCGGCGGGGATCTTGAGCAGTTCTTC
CATSESGGDLEQFF
>.|TRBV5-5|TRBJ1-2|.
TGTGCCAGCAGTCCAGCAGACAGAGGGAGTCTACATGGCTACACCTTC
CASSPADRGSLHGYTF
>TRBD2|TRBV9|TRBJ2-3|.
TGTGCCAGCAGCGTAGCCGGCCTAAAAGCGGGGGGGCCATCTCCATTGGAGCATACGCAGTATTTT
CASSVAGLKAGGPSPLEHTQYF
>.|TRBV12-3/TRBV12-4|TRBJ2-4|.
TGTGCCAGCCGAATGGGACCGCGCCCTCAGTACTTC
CASRMGPRPQYF
>.|TRBV7-6|TRBJ2-2|few
TGTGCCAGCAGCCTGACGGGCAAGAACACCGGGGAGCTGTTTTTT
CASSLTGKNTGELFF
>TRBD1|TRBV15|TRBJ1-1|.
TGTGCCACCAGCAGAGATGGACAGGGAGGTTTGAACACTGAAGCTTTCTTT
CATSRDGQGGLNTEAFF
>.|TRBV10-3|TRBJ2-1|.
TGTGCCATCAGTGAGTCGGGGGGGCCGGAGCAGTTCTTC
CAISESGGPEQFF
>.|TRBV7-2|TRBJ2-7|.
TGTGCCAGCAGCCTAGGGGGGGTCAGCTCCTACGAGCAGTACTTC
CASSLGGVSSYEQYF
>.|TRBV6-5|TRBJ2-7|few
TGTGCCAGCAGTTACAAGCCTTCCTACGAGCAGTACTTC
CASSYKPSYEQYF
>.|TRBV21-1|TRBJ2-7|.
TGTGCCAGCAGCGAGTTTAGGACTAGCGGGGGTACCTACGAGCAGTACTTC
CASSEFRTSGGTYEQYF
>TRBD1|TRBV4-1|TRBJ1-1|few
TGCGCCAGCAGCCAAGTACAGGGGGCCCCTCTCACAGTGAACACTGAAGCTTTCTTT
CASSQVQGAPLTVNTEAFF
>.|TRBV6-5|TRBJ2-1|few
TGTGCCAGCAGTTACGGGAGGCTTAATGAGCAGTTCTTC
CASSYGRLNEQFF
>.|TRBV7-2|TRBJ2-5|.
TGTGCCAGCAGCCCCTCGAAGGGGACCCAGTACTTC
CASSPSKGTQYF
>.|TRBV7-2|TRBJ2-1|many
TGTGCCAGCAGCTTAGCGGTAGGGACCTACAATGAGCAGTTCTTC
CASSLAVGTYNEQFF
>.|TRBV5-1|TRBJ1-1|few
TGCGCCAGCAGCTTGGCCCAAGCGTTAGGGAACACTGAAGCTTTCTTT
CASSLAQALGNTEAFF
>.|TRBV20-1|TRBJ1-1|many
TGCAGTGCTAGAAGGAGGGCAGCGCCTGAAGCTTTCTTT
CSARRRAAPEAFF
>.|TRBV12-3/TRBV12-4|TRBJ1-1|many
TGTGCCAGCAGTATGAGACAGGACACTGAAGCTTTCTTT
CASSMRQDTEAFF
>TRBD2|TRBV12-3/TRBV12-4|TRBJ2-1|many
TGTGCCAGCAGTCTAGCGGGGGGTACCTACAATGAGCAGTTCTTC
CASSLAGGTYNEQFF
>.|TRBV6-5|TRBJ1-4|few
TGTGCCAGCAGTTATGGAGGGGCCCTTAATGAAAAACTGTTTTTT
CASSYGGALNEKLFF
>TRBD1|TRBV7-9|TRBJ2-5|.
TGTGCCAGCAGCCGGGACAGGGCGGATGAGACCCAGTACTTC
CASSRDRADETQYF
>TRBD1|TRBV19|TRBJ1-5|few
TGTGCCAGTAGGGTTACAGGGGGAGTTTGGAGCAATCAGCCCCAGCATTTT
CASRVTGGVWSNQPQHF
>.|TRBV4-2|TRBJ2-3|.
TGTGCCAGCAGCCAAGCAGTGTGGGAACAGACCCCAGATACGCAGTATTTT
CASSQAVWEQTPDTQYF
>.|TRBV20-1|TRBJ1-5|many
TGCAGTGCTAGAGAAGGCGGCAATCAGCCCCAGCATTTT
CSAREGGNQPQHF
>.|TRBV29-1|TRBJ2-7|many
TGCAGCGCCAAGGACAGTACCGTGGGGGAGCAGTACTTC
CSAKDSTVGEQYF
>TRBD1|TRBV12-3/TRBV12-4|TRBJ2-2|.
TGTGCCAGCAGTTCGAGAGGACAGGGGGGCACCGGGGAGCTGTTTTTT
CASSSRGQGGTGELFF
>.|TRBV25-1|TRBJ1-6|.
TGTGCCAGCAGTGAATCCCGACTCATGAGCTCCTATAATTCACCCCTCCACTTT
CASSESRLMSSYNSPLHF
>.|TRBV7-2|TRBJ2-7|.
TGTGCCAGCAGCAATCCGGGACTTAGCTACGGGCAGTACTTC
CASSNPGLSYGQYF
>TRBD1|TRBV20-1|TRBJ1-5|many
TGCAGTGCTAGCGACAGGGGGTCCGATCAGCCCCAGCATTTT
CSASDRGSDQPQHF
>.|TRBV29-1|TRBJ1-1|many
TGCAGCGTTGACGGCAGGGGAGGCACTGAAGCTTTCTTT
CSVDGRGGTEAFF
>.|TRBV13|TRBJ2-5|.
TGTGCCAGCAGCCCCGATACAGAGACCCAGTACTTC
CASSPDTETQYF
>.|TRBV6-2/TRBV6-3|TRBJ2-5|.
TGTGCCACATCGAAGGACCAAGAGACCCAGTACTTC
CATSKDQETQYF